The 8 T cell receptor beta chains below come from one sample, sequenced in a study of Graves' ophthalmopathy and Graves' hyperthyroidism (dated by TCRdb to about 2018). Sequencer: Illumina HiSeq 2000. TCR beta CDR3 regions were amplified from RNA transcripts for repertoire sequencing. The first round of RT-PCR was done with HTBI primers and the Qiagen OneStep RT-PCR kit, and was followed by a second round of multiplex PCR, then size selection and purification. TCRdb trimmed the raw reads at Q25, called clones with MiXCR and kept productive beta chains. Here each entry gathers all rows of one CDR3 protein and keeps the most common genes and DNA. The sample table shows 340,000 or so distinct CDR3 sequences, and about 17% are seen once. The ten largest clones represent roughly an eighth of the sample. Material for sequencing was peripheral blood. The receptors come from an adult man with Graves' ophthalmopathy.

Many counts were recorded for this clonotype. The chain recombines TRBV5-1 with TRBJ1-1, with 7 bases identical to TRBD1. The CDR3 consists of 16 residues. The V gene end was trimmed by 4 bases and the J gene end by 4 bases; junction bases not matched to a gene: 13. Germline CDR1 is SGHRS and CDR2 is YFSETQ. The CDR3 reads CASSPGNRGVITEAFF. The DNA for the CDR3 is TGCGCCAGCAGCCCGGGGAACAGGGGAGTAATCACTGAAGCTTTCTTT. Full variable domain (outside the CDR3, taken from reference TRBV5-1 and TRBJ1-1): KAGVTQTPRYLIKTRGQQVTLSCSPISGHRSVSWYQQTPGQGLQFLFEYFSETQRNKGNFPGRFSGRQFSNSRSEMNVSTLELGDSALYLCASSPGNRGVITEAFFGQGTRLTVV.

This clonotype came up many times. CDR3 in amino acids: CATSDWNRVAGELFF. The CDR3, as DNA: TGTGCCACCAGTGATTGGAACAGGGTTGCCGGGGAGCTGTTTTTT. The V call is TRBV24-1, the J call TRBJ2-2; a weak D match, TRBD1 (6 bases). The CDR3 totals 15 residues. The germline gives CDR1 KGHDR, CDR2 SFDVKD. V lost 2 bases to trimming and J lost 6 bases, with 12 bases between them.

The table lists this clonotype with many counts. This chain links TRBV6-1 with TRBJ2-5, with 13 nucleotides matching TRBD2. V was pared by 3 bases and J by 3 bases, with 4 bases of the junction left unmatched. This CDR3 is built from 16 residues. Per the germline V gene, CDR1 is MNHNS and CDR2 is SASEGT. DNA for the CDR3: TGTGCCAGCAGTGAGGTACTAGCGGGAGGGAAAGAGACCCAGTACTTC. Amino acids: CASSEVLAGGKETQYF.

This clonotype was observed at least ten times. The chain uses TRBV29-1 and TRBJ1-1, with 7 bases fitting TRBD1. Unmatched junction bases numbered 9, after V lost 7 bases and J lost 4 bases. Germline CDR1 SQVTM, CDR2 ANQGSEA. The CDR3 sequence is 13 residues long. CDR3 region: CSGERGLGTEAFF. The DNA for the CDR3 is TGCAGCGGGGAGAGGGGGCTTGGCACTGAAGCTTTCTTT.

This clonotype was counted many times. CDR3 residues: CSADPGWGERGYTF. The CDR3 DNA is TGCAGTGCTGACCCCGGGTGGGGGGAGCGCGGCTACACCTTC. The chain is built from TRBV20-1 and TRBJ1-2; perhaps TRBD1 as D (5 bases). Germline V gene sequence: CDR1 DFQATT, CDR2 SNEGSKA (reference sequence). V lost 5 bases to trimming and J lost 8 bases, with 21 bases between them. The CDR3 length is 14 residues.

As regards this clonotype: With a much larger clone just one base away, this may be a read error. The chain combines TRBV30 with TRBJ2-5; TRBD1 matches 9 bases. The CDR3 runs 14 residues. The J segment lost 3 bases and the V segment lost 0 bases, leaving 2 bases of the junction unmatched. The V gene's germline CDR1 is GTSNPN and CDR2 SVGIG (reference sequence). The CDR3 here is CAWSVRTGEETQYF. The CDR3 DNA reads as TGTGCCTGGAGTGTACGGACAGGGGAAGAGACCCAGTACTTC.

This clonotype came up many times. Here the CDR3 reads CSAREATGFTEAFF. The CDR3 coding sequence is TGCAGTGCTAGAGAGGCTACGGGGTTCACTGAAGCTTTCTTT. The chain joins TRBV20-1 to TRBJ1-1; no clear D. The germline V gene encodes CDR1 DFQATT and CDR2 SNEGSKA (reference sequence). V dropped 0 bases and J dropped 4 bases, with 12 bases sitting between them. The CDR3 is 14 residues long.

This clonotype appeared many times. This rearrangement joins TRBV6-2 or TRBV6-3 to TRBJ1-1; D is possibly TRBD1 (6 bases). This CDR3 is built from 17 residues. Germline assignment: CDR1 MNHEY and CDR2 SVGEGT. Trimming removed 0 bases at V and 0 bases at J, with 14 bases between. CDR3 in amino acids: CASSYSTGSDMNTEAFF. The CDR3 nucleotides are TGTGCCAGCAGTTACTCTACAGGGTCCGACATGAACACTGAAGCTTTCTTT.